One and the same sample provided the 14 T cell receptor beta chains below, sequenced in a study of identical twins. MiXCR, run by TCRdb on the 5' RACE reads, gives a single entry per CDR3 protein. The table includes around 250,000 distinct CDR3 sequences, approximately 11% detected once. This sample was also put to use in a study of yellow fever vaccine responses in identical twins.

Sequenced material: memory (CD45RO+) T cells sorted from blood. Source of these receptors: a young woman in good health.

This clonotype was counted ten times or more. The chain employs TRBV28 and TRBJ2-3; 7 nucleotides agree with TRBD2. V gave up 4 bases and J gave up 1 base; unmatched junction bases: 5. The CDR3 is 15 residues long. In germline, CDR1 is MDHEN, CDR2 SYDVKM. The CDR3: CASSSSGEGTDTQYF. The CDR3 DNA follows: TGTGCCAGCAGTTCCAGCGGGGAAGGCACAGATACGCAGTATTTT.

This clonotype has a handful of counts. V is TRBV20-1 and J is TRBJ2-7; D possibly corresponds to TRBD1 (6 bases). The CDR3 loop spans 14 amino acids. Germline V CDR1 and CDR2: DFQATT, SNEGSKA (reference sequence). Deletions cut 5 bases from V and 1 base from J, with 15 bases between. The CDR3 bases are TGCAGTGCTTCCAGGGGAAGGGAGTCCTACGAGCAGTACTTC. The encoded protein is CSASRGRESYEQYF.

This clonotype was seen at least ten times. The J gene is TRBJ2-3, the V gene TRBV11-1, with 7 bases identical to TRBD2. V shed 2 bases, J shed 0 bases, and the junction held 20 bases outside the gene matches. The CDR3 runs to 21 residues. The V gene's germline CDR1 is SGHAT and CDR2 FQDESV (reference sequence). The CDR3 region is CASSLHLILSGALPSTDTQYF. Written as DNA, the CDR3 is TGTGCCAGCAGCTTACATTTGATATTGAGCGGGGCTCTCCCTAGCACAGATACGCAGTATTTT.

This chain links TRBV6-1 with TRBJ1-2; 7 bases are a match to TRBD1. V dropped 6 bases and J dropped 5; count of bases not matched to a gene: 3. The CDR3 has 12 amino acids. Germline V gives CDR1 MNHNS, CDR2 SASEGT. CDR3 loop: CASSGTVYGYTF. The CDR3 DNA follows: TGTGCCAGCAGCGGGACAGTTTATGGCTACACCTTC.

This clonotype was counted many times. This chain links TRBV20-1 with TRBJ2-5; D is possibly TRBD1 or TRBD2 (6 bases each). The CDR3 is 18 amino acids. The germline V gene encodes CDR1 DFQATT and CDR2 SNEGSKA (reference sequence). V was pared by 3 bases and J by 4 bases, with 27 bases between. CDR3 sequence reads: CSARADLWGASSPETQYF. The CDR3 DNA follows: TGCAGTGCTAGGGCCGATTTATGGGGGGCTTCGTCCCCAGAGACCCAGTACTTC.

V usage is TRBV30 and J usage is TRBJ2-6; D tentatively fits TRBD1 or TRBD2 (6 bases each). CDR1 is GTSNPN, CDR2 SVGIG, per germline (reference sequence). V was shortened by 0 bases and J by 0 bases, with 15 bases between the two germline ends. The CDR3 contains 18 residues. The CDR3 coding sequence is TGTGCCTGGAGTGTACGGGGGCAGTTCTACTCTGGGGCCAACGTCCTGACTTTC. The encoded protein is CAWSVRGQFYSGANVLTF. Complete variable domain (other parts from reference TRBV30 and TRBJ2-6): SQTIHQWPATLVQPVGSPLSLECTVEGTSNPNLYWYRQAAGRGLQLLFYSVGIGQISSEVPQNLSASRPQDRQFILSSKKLLLSDSGFYLCAWSVRGQFYSGANVLTFGAGSRLTVL.

The genes are TRBV20-1 and TRBJ2-5, with TRBD2 matching over 10 bases. Germline V gene lookup returns CDR1 DFQATT and CDR2 SNEGSKA (reference sequence). Germline trimming cut 0 bases from V and 4 bases from J; bases unmatched to any gene: 5. The CDR3 has 15 amino acids. The CDR3 region is CSARDSGGAGETQYF. The CDR3 DNA sequence: TGCAGTGCTAGAGACAGCGGGGGGGCCGGAGAGACCCAGTACTTC.

This clonotype occurred many times. This chain connects TRBV3-1 to TRBJ1-5; D gene unclear. Trimming shortened V by 0 bases and J by 5 bases, and 5 bases separated the two germline ends. This CDR3 contains 13 residues. The germline V gene has CDR1 LGHDT and CDR2 YNNKEL (reference sequence). The CDR3 bases are TGTGCCAGCAGCCAAGACAGGCATCAGCCCCAGCATTTT. As protein: CASSQDRHQPQHF.

This clonotype was recorded many times. The chain employs TRBV12-3 or TRBV12-4 and TRBJ2-1, with 9 bases that match TRBD2. This CDR3 has 14 residues. The V and J ends lost 6 bases and 7 bases, in that order; junction bases with no gene match: 7. This CDR3 reads CASRTSSGTNEQFF. CDR3 sequence (DNA): TGTGCCAGCAGGACCTCTAGCGGGACTAATGAGCAGTTCTTC.

This sequence joins TRBV6-5 and TRBJ1-2; no definite D call. With 3 bases removed from V and 6 bases from J, the gap between germline ends came to 17 bases. There are 15 residues in the CDR3. Per the germline V gene, CDR1 is MNHEY and CDR2 is SVGAGI. The CDR3 sequence: CASSYNAPGVDGYTF. CDR3 nucleotides: TGTGCCAGCAGTTATAACGCCCCCGGTGTGGATGGCTACACCTTC.

The chain links TRBV20-1 to TRBJ1-5; D may be TRBD1 (6 bases). CDR3 length: 14 residues. V lost 5 bases, J lost 1 base, and 12 bases lay in between. Germline CDR1 DFQATT, CDR2 SNEGSKA (reference sequence). The CDR3 protein is CSASQGRSNQPQHF. As DNA, the CDR3 is TGCAGTGCTTCACAGGGCCGGAGCAATCAGCCCCAGCATTTT.

This clonotype was detected only a few times. The gene calls are TRBV5-6 and TRBJ2-5, with unresolved D. Germline lookup yields CDR1 SGHDT and CDR2 YYEEEE. This CDR3 is 13 amino acids long. The V and J ends lost 3 bases and 5 bases respectively, with 11 bases between them. CDR3 amino acids: CASSSGDGETQYF. The CDR3 DNA sequence: TGTGCCAGCAGCTCGGGCGACGGTGAGACCCAGTACTTC.

There are many counts of this clonotype. The gene calls are TRBV29-1 and TRBJ2-5, with TRBD2 matching over 7 bases. The J segment lost 9 bases and the V segment lost 1 base, leaving 8 bases of the junction unmatched. The length of the CDR3 is 13 residues. Germline V gene sequence: CDR1 SQVTM, CDR2 ANQGSEA. CDR3 DNA: TGCAGCGTTGAAGTTGGTGCCGCGGGGGCCCAGTACTTC. Its translation is CSVEVGAAGAQYF.

J is TRBJ1-1 and V is TRBV29-1; weak D call: TRBD1 (6 bases). The CDR3 is 13 residues long. Per the germline V gene, CDR1 is SQVTM and CDR2 is ANQGSEA. V lost 7 bases and J lost 1, with 13 bases in between. CDR3 nucleotide sequence: TGCAGCGCCAGACAGGTACAGAACACTGAAGCTTTCTTT. It encodes CSARQVQNTEAFF.